The 32 T cell receptor beta chains reported below all come from one sample, sequenced in a study of T cell changes during pregnancy in multiple sclerosis (dated by TCRdb to about 2019). The library was produced with the immunoSEQ multiplex PCR assay. Drawn from immuneACCESS, this table holds only the in-frame rearrangements with V and J called that TCRdb kept. Clones are partly lost; checked studies trace under half to an unresolved V gene and leave the rest unexplained. In this sample the table shows about 77,000 clones, 70% to 90% of which occur a single time. The top ten clonotypes cover approximately 1.9% of the sample. The sequencing here drew on peripheral blood, taken before pregnancy. These receptors were collected from a female donor with multiple sclerosis, enrolled in a pregnancy study.

This chain connects TRBV9 to TRBJ2-4; D remains unclear. The germline CDR1 and CDR2 sequences are SGDLS and YYNGEE. The V and J ends lost 4 bases and 12 bases respectively, with 17 bases between them. The CDR3 length is 13 residues. The CDR3 loop reads CASSIVGWSRQYF. Written as DNA, the CDR3 is TGTGCCAGCAGCATCGTCGGGTGGAGCCGTCAGTACTTC.

This chain links TRBV11-2 with TRBJ1-2; TRBD1 agrees at 10 bases. The CDR3 sequence is 14 residues long. V lost 5 bases and J lost 10; bases outside the gene matches: 10. Germline CDR1 reads SGHAT; CDR2 reads FQNNGV. Here the CDR3 DNA reads TGTGCCAGCAGCCCCCAGGTCGGGACAGGGGTCTACACCTTC. Residues: CASSPQVGTGVYTF. Using reference TRBV11-2 and TRBJ1-2 for the parts outside the CDR3, the full variable domain is EAGVAQSPRYKIIEKRQSVAFWCNPISGHATLYWYQQILGQGPKLLIQFQNNGVVDDSQLPKDRFSAERLKGVDSTLKIQPAKLEDSAVYLCASSPQVGTGVYTFGSGTRLTVV.

The chain uses TRBV19 and TRBJ1-4; D perhaps matches TRBD1 (5 bases). Looked up from germline, CDR1 is LNHDA and CDR2 is SQIVND (reference sequence). The ends were cut back, 6 bases at V and 5 bases at J, with 16 bases in the middle. CDR3 size: 15 residues. The CDR3 sequence: CASSPPGGMNEKLFF. CDR3 nucleotide sequence: TGTGCCAGTAGCCCCCCGGGGGGGATGAATGAAAAACTGTTTTTT.

The chain is built from TRBV5-1 and TRBJ2-5, with 7 bases identical to TRBD1. Germline V CDR1 and CDR2: SGHRS, YFSETQ. The CDR3 is 13 residues long. V shed 2 bases, J shed 3 bases, and the junction held 1 base outside the gene matches. Here the CDR3 reads CASSFTGEETQYF. The CDR3 DNA reads TGCGCCAGCAGCTTCACAGGGGAAGAGACCCAGTACTTC.

This sequence joins TRBV18 and TRBJ2-3; the D gene is possibly TRBD1 (5 bases). V lost 2 bases and J lost 1, with 22 bases in between. The germline V gene has CDR1 KGHSH and CDR2 LQKENI. The CDR3 consists of 19 residues. CDR3 DNA sequence: TGTGCCAGCTCACCATTTCACAGGTCGAACAGTCTGGGCACAGATACGCAGTATTTT. Translation: CASSPFHRSNSLGTDTQYF.

The rearrangement joins TRBV7-9 to TRBJ1-2; 9 nucleotides agree with TRBD1. This CDR3 spans 14 amino acids. Germline trimming cut 5 bases from V and 6 bases from J; bases unmatched to any gene: 7. CDR1 is SEHNR, CDR2 FQNEAQ, per germline (reference sequence). The CDR3 loop reads CASSRTGEGDGYTF. CDR3 sequence (DNA): TGTGCCAGCAGCAGGACAGGGGAAGGGGATGGCTACACCTTC.

The CDR3 here is CASAQTGSVQYEKLFF. The CDR3 coding sequence is TGTGCCAGCGCTCAGACAGGGTCAGTTCAATATGAAAAACTGTTTTTT. The J gene is TRBJ1-4, the V gene TRBV2; 7 bases agree with TRBD1. The CDR3 consists of 16 residues. Losses at the gene ends were 8 bases for V and 6 bases for J; bases not matched to a gene: 15. Per germline, CDR1 SNHLY and CDR2 FYNNEI.

This chain links TRBV30 with TRBJ2-5, with 11 positions matching TRBD2. Germline V gene lookup returns CDR1 GTSNPN and CDR2 SVGIG (reference sequence). J gave up 2 bases and V 4 bases, and 15 bases lay outside the gene matches. CDR3 length: 18 amino acids. The CDR3 loop is CAWTLAWDLAGGQETQYF. As DNA, the CDR3 is TGTGCCTGGACCCTCGCCTGGGATCTAGCGGGGGGTCAAGAGACCCAGTACTTC.

This chain connects TRBV7-3 to TRBJ1-2, with 7 bases identical to TRBD1. Germline CDR1 SGHTA, CDR2 FQGTGA. The CDR3 is made up of 15 amino acids. Germline trimming cut 4 bases from V and 5 bases from J; bases unmatched to any gene: 10. CDR3 loop: CASSSQGQLEYGYTF. The CDR3 nucleotides read TGTGCCAGCAGCTCACAGGGACAGTTGGAATATGGCTACACCTTC.

The chain recombines TRBV7-2 with TRBJ2-5, with D possibly being TRBD1 (5 bases). The CDR3 consists of 16 residues. Deletions cut 2 bases from V and 5 bases from J, with 18 bases between. Germline CDR1 is SGHTA and CDR2 is FQGNSA. DNA of the CDR3: TGTGCCAGCAGCTTAAACCCGGTGGGGCTTATGGAGACCCAGTACTTC. It codes for CASSLNPVGLMETQYF.

The chain has TRBV28 and TRBJ1-2; 8 positions agree with TRBD1. The CDR3 length is 14 residues. The V segment lost 3 bases and the J segment 4 bases; nucleotides outside the gene matches: 4. Germline CDR1 reads MDHEN; CDR2 reads SYDVKM. CDR3 in amino acids: CASSFADRAYGYTF. The CDR3 nucleotides are TGTGCCAGCAGTTTCGCGGACAGGGCCTATGGCTACACCTTC.

The chain joins TRBV6-5 to TRBJ2-3; TRBD1 matches at 7 bases. CDR3 length: 15 residues. Germline assignment: CDR1 MNHEY and CDR2 SVGAGI. With 5 bases clipped from V and 2 bases from J, the junction kept 7 bases outside the gene matches. The CDR3 is CASSAGTELTDTQYF. The CDR3 DNA follows: TGTGCCAGCAGTGCTGGGACAGAACTCACAGATACGCAGTATTTT.

The V call is TRBV15, the J call TRBJ1-5, with a possible D match to TRBD1 (6 bases). Germline V lookup: CDR1 LNHNV, CDR2 YYDKDF (reference sequence). Trimming pared 1 base from V and 7 bases from J, leaving 11 bases between. This CDR3 is built from 14 residues. In DNA form, the CDR3 reads TGTGCCACCAGCAGAGGAGGGGGGGACCAGCCCCAGCATTTT. It specifies CATSRGGGDQPQHF.

The CDR3 DNA is TGTGCCAGCAGCACTGGACAGGGGAGGGGGCAGCCCCAGCATTTT. Residues: CASSTGQGRGQPQHF. The gene calls are TRBV6-5 and TRBJ1-5, with 9 bases aligning to TRBD1. V shed 6 bases, J shed 7 bases, and the junction held 10 bases outside the gene matches. The CDR3 is 15 amino acids. Per germline, CDR1 MNHEY and CDR2 SVGAGI.

The V gene is TRBV5-1, the J gene TRBJ2-5; no clear D gene. V dropped 4 bases and J dropped 4 bases, with 8 bases sitting between them. Germline CDR1 SGHRS, CDR2 YFSETQ. The CDR3 contains 12 residues. The CDR3 DNA reads as TGCGCCAGCAGCGTAACTGGAGAGACCCAGTACTTC. It codes for CASSVTGETQYF.

The CDR3: CASSFPPARTGGNEQFF. CDR3 sequence (DNA): TGTGCCAGCAGCTTCCCCCCCGCGAGAACAGGGGGTAATGAGCAGTTCTTC. The chain joins TRBV5-4 to TRBJ2-1, with 8 bases fitting TRBD1. This CDR3 comprises 17 residues. Trimming cost V 2 bases and J 7 bases; bases outside gene matches: 14. Germline V gives CDR1 SGHNT, CDR2 YYREEE (reference sequence).

This clone appeared a single time. J is TRBJ1-5 and V is TRBV4-1; tentative D call: TRBD1 (6 bases). The CDR3 extends over 14 amino acids. V lost 6 bases, J lost 5 bases, and 14 bases lay in between. The germline gives CDR1 MGHRA, CDR2 YSYEKL. The CDR3 coding sequence is TGCGCCAGCAGTAGAAAGGGGGGGGATCAGCCCCAGCATTTT. The encoded protein is CASSRKGGDQPQHF.

The chain employs TRBV6-6 and TRBJ1-5; D remains unclear. Germline V gene sequence: CDR1 MNHNY, CDR2 SVGAGI (reference sequence). There are 15 residues in the CDR3. Trimming took 4 bases from V and 2 from J, leaving 12 bases between them. The CDR3 sequence is CASSSSFGGNQPQHF. Here the CDR3 DNA reads TGTGCCAGCAGTTCAAGTTTCGGGGGCAATCAGCCCCAGCATTTT.

The chain couples TRBV7-6 to TRBJ1-1; D is perhaps TRBD1 (5 bases). Looked up from germline, CDR1 is SGHVS and CDR2 is FNYEAQ. This CDR3 has 14 amino acids. V lost 5 bases to trimming and J lost 1 base, with 11 bases between them. For the CDR3, the DNA is TGTGCCAGCAGCACCCCCGGGGGGAACACTGAAGCTTTCTTT. Its protein product is CASSTPGGNTEAFF.

The J gene is TRBJ2-5, the V gene TRBV5-8; perhaps TRBD2 as D (7 bases). The CDR3 covers 15 residues. V lost 4 bases to trimming and J lost 5 bases, with 18 bases between them. Germline V CDR1 and CDR2: SGHTS, YDEGEE. For the CDR3, the DNA is TGTGCCAGCAGCGGCCGGGGGGACATCGGGGAGACCCAGTACTTC. Protein sequence: CASSGRGDIGETQYF. Together with reference TRBV5-8 and TRBJ2-5, the CDR3 gives the full variable domain: EAGVTQSPTHLIKTRGQQATLRCSPISGHTSVYWYQQALGLGLQFLLWYDEGEERNRGNFPPRFSGRQFPNYSSELNVNALELEDSALYLCASSGRGDIGETQYFGPGTRLLVL.

This chain uses TRBV7-9 with TRBJ1-3, with TRBD1 matching 8 bases. The germline gives CDR1 SEHNR, CDR2 FQNEAQ (reference sequence). V was pared by 5 bases and J by 2 bases, with 5 bases of the junction left unmatched. The CDR3 is 15 amino acids. CDR3 residues: CASSLGQGAGNTIYF. The CDR3 coding sequence is TGTGCCAGCAGCCTCGGACAGGGCGCTGGAAACACCATATATTTT.

The chain employs TRBV11-3 and TRBJ2-1; 9 bases map to TRBD2. The length of the CDR3 is 15 residues. Unmatched junction bases numbered 6, after V lost 5 bases and J lost 4 bases. Germline V gives CDR1 SGHNT, CDR2 YENEEA. In DNA, the CDR3 is TGTGCCAGCAGCGGCCAAGCGGGGGGTTACAATGAGCAGTTCTTC. Protein product: CASSGQAGGYNEQFF.

In this sample, this clone turned up many times. Different DNA sequences within this sample yield the same CDR3. This chain uses TRBV6-4 with TRBJ2-3, with 10 nucleotides matching TRBD2. Germline loops: CDR1 MRHNA, CDR2 SNTAGT. V gave up 0 bases and J gave up 6 bases; unmatched junction bases: 3. There are 15 residues in the CDR3. The CDR3 bases are TGTGCCAGCAGTGACTCGAGCGGGGGGGCCGATACGCAGTATTTT. It is translated as CASSDSSGGADTQYF.

The rearrangement joins TRBV5-1 to TRBJ2-7, with D possibly being TRBD1 (6 bases). The germline V gene encodes CDR1 SGHRS and CDR2 YFSETQ. With 3 bases removed from V and 2 bases from J, the gap between germline ends came to 15 bases. The CDR3 runs 15 residues. The CDR3 region is CASSWNPGQAYEQYF. The DNA of the CDR3 is TGCGCCAGCAGCTGGAACCCGGGACAAGCCTACGAGCAGTACTTC.

The chain is built from TRBV18 and TRBJ1-2; TRBD1 agrees at 9 bases. Losses at the gene ends were 6 bases for V and 1 base for J; bases not matched to a gene: 9. The CDR3 covers 16 residues. Per germline, CDR1 KGHSH and CDR2 LQKENI. CDR3 DNA: TGTGCCAGCTCCCCCCCGGGACAGGGAATTAACTATGGCTACACCTTC. Its protein product is CASSPPGQGINYGYTF.

The chain joins TRBV5-1 to TRBJ2-7, with a tentative D call TRBD2 (6 bases). This CDR3 has 15 amino acids. Trimming left V 2 bases short and J 7 bases short, with 19 bases between. CDR1 and CDR2 from the germline V gene are SGHRS and YFSETQ. The CDR3: CASSFPPGGTEEQYF. In nucleotides, the CDR3 is TGCGCCAGCAGCTTCCCCCCCGGGGGAACGGAAGAGCAGTACTTC.

This clone was found a few times. The chain employs TRBV2 and TRBJ1-6; D might be TRBD1 (5 bases). V was clipped by 6 bases and J by 6 bases, with 12 bases between them. Germline CDR1 and CDR2: SNHLY and FYNNEI. The CDR3 totals 14 residues. The CDR3 DNA sequence: TGTGCCAGCAGCTGGGGACTGTCTAATTCACCCCTCCACTTT. Translation: CASSWGLSNSPLHF.

This clone was observed a single time. The chain links TRBV7-2 to TRBJ2-7; no clear D. The CDR3 contains 15 residues. Germline V gives CDR1 SGHTA, CDR2 FQGNSA. Trimming shortened V by 1 base and J by 2 bases, and 12 bases separated the two germline ends. The DNA for the CDR3 is TGTGCCAGCAGCTTAGGCGGAATCGCGGCCTACGAGCAGTACTTC. This codes for CASSLGGIAAYEQYF. Complete variable domain (other parts from reference TRBV7-2 and TRBJ2-7): GAGVSQSPSNKVTEKGKDVELRCDPISGHTALYWYRQSLGQGLEFLIYFQGNSAPDKSGLPSDRFSAERTGGSVSTLTIQRTQQEDSAVYLCASSLGGIAAYEQYFGPGTRLTVT.

This clone was counted a few times. V gene TRBV6-4 combines with J gene TRBJ1-1; D gene uncertain. CDR3 length: 14 amino acids. V lost 2 bases to trimming and J lost 7 bases, with 14 bases between them. Germline-derived CDR1 and CDR2 are MRHNA and SNTAGT. DNA for the CDR3: TGTGCCAGCAGTGACGGCCACAGCCCAGGTGAAGCTTTCTTT. This translates into CASSDGHSPGEAFF.

The V and J genes are TRBV14 and TRBJ1-6; D not resolved. Per the germline V gene, CDR1 is SGHDN and CDR2 is FVKESK. V gave up 0 bases and J gave up 8 bases, with 11 bases separating them. The CDR3 is 15 amino acids. In DNA form, the CDR3 reads TGTGCCAGCAGCCAAGACAGGCCTCCTTATTCACCCCTCCACTTT. Translating it yields CASSQDRPPYSPLHF.

The genes are TRBV5-1 and TRBJ2-3; 7 bases align to TRBD1. Trimming at V came to 1 base and at J to 3 bases, leaving 5 bases not matched to a gene. The germline CDR1 and CDR2 sequences are SGHRS and YFSETQ. The CDR3 is 15 amino acids. CDR3 sequence reads: CASSLQGTVTDTQYF. The CDR3 region has the DNA TGCGCCAGCAGCTTGCAGGGGACAGTTACAGATACGCAGTATTTT.

V and J are TRBV6-6 and TRBJ1-2; a weak D match, TRBD1 (5 bases). Germline CDR1 is MNHNY and CDR2 is SVGAGI (reference sequence). The length of the CDR3 is 11 residues. The V end lost 8 bases, the J end lost 2 bases, and 6 bases lay between the germline ends. The CDR3 DNA reads as TGTGCCAGCGGGGGGAACTATGGCTACACCTTC. Encoded protein: CASGGNYGYTF.